This T cell receptor (beta chain) is drawn from a study of T cell repertoires in cytomegalovirus infection. Whole-study context: HLA-B-restricted CMV epitopes that are well studied were used alongside recently identified HLA-C-restricted ones. Public TCR beta signature analysis indicated the presence of both CMV infection and matching HLA type. Study results and limitations: Dominant in the ex vivo response were TCR beta clonotypes restricted by HLA-C and specific for CMV.

TCRdb used MiXCR to reprocess the reads, holding one entry per CDR3 protein. This table holds around 900,000 distinct CDR3 sequences, approximately 31% found once. Germline V gene sequence: CDR1 SGHTA, CDR2 FQGNSA. This CDR3 is built from 11 residues. Trimming stripped 6 bases from V and 7 bases from J, with 7 bases between. This clonotype was seen ten or more times. Antigen: not known. The chain recombines TRBV7-2 with TRBJ2-1; the D is unclear. The source of this sequence is a human donor in good health (CMV status not recorded). Some clones in this sample may be carry-over from other donors' samples. Sequencing was performed on cultured CD8+ T cells from PBMCs, taken from culture after CMV antigen stimulation. CDR3 sequence reads: CASRLRNEQFF. The CDR3 nucleotides are TGTGCCAGCAGATTACGGAATGAGCAGTTCTTC.